This is a list of T cell receptor beta chains from one sample in a study of T cells in Graves' hyperthyroidism and ophthalmopathy. In TCRdb, the multiplex PCR reads were re-called with MiXCR into one record per CDR3 protein. The profile shows fewer than 650,000 distinct CDR3 sequences, over 12% of them singletons. Sequenced sample: blood. These receptors originate from a woman aged 40-49 years with Graves' ophthalmopathy. The CDR3 runs from the conserved cysteine through the conserved F or W. D genes are given only for firm matches. Where a row states a size, it is once, few, many or the class of an expanded clone; other rows omit it.

>.|TRBV3-1|few|TRBJ1-1
CASSQEGRGLGTEAFF
TGTGCCAGCAGCCAAGAGGGTCGAGGGTTGGGCACTGAAGCTTTCTTT
>.|TRBV6-2/TRBV6-3|.|TRBJ2-1
CASTRSGSNEQFF
TGTGCCAGCACCCGTTCAGGGTCCAATGAGCAGTTCTTC
>.|TRBV12-3/TRBV12-4|many|TRBJ2-5
CASSPPWGMETQYF
TGTGCCAGCAGTCCTCCCTGGGGGATGGAGACCCAGTACTTC
>TRBD2|TRBV7-9|many|TRBJ2-5
CASSRTRRRETQYF
TGTGCCAGCAGCCGGACTAGAAGAAGGGAGACCCAGTACTTC
>.|TRBV5-4|few|TRBJ1-2
CASSLGPLGANYGYTF
TGTGCCAGCAGCCTTGGCCCCTTAGGGGCTAACTATGGCTACACCTTC
>TRBD2|TRBV29-1|few|TRBJ2-7
CSVAASGTYEQYF
TGCAGCGTTGCGGCTAGCGGGACCTACGAGCAGTACTTC
>.|TRBV4-1|.|TRBJ2-4
CASSQSGGGGAKNIQYF
TGCGCCAGCAGCCAATCGGGCGGAGGGGGAGCCAAAAACATTCAGTACTTC
>TRBD1|TRBV6-5|few|TRBJ2-1
CASSYSDREFYNEQFF
TGTGCCAGCAGTTACTCTGACAGGGAGTTCTACAATGAGCAGTTCTTC
>.|TRBV10-3|many|TRBJ1-5
CAISDPDSNQPQHF
TGTGCCATCAGTGACCCCGACAGCAATCAGCCCCAGCATTTT
>TRBD1|TRBV6-2/TRBV6-3|many|TRBJ2-7
CASSRIWGQGDPSSYEQYF
TGTGCCAGCAGCAGAATTTGGGGACAGGGGGACCCCAGCTCCTACGAGCAGTACTTC
>.|TRBV6-2/TRBV6-3|many|TRBJ2-7
CASSYSDEGAYEQYF
TGTGCCAGCAGTTACTCGGACGAGGGGGCCTACGAGCAGTACTTC
>.|TRBV10-2|many|TRBJ1-1
CASSEWGRGNTEAFF
TGCGCCAGCAGTGAGTGGGGCAGGGGGAACACTGAAGCTTTCTTT
>TRBD2|TRBV6-2/TRBV6-3|few|TRBJ2-3
CASSYSTPSGPSTDTQYF
TGTGCCAGCAGTTACTCGACGCCTAGCGGGCCGAGCACAGATACGCAGTATTTT
>TRBD1|TRBV12-3/TRBV12-4|few|TRBJ1-5
CASSLDREANQPQHF
TGTGCCAGCAGCTTAGACAGGGAGGCCAATCAGCCCCAGCATTTT
>.|TRBV5-1|.|TRBJ2-5
CASSVTRETQYF
TGCGCCAGCAGCGTAACAAGGGAGACCCAGTACTTC
>TRBD2|TRBV27|many|TRBJ2-7
CASSSLGGFYEQYF
TGTGCCAGCAGTTCACTGGGGGGGTTCTACGAGCAGTACTTC
>TRBD2|TRBV20-1|many|TRBJ2-7
CSATPGLAGFSYEQYF
TGCAGTGCTACCCCGGGACTAGCGGGATTCTCCTACGAGCAGTACTTC
>TRBD1|TRBV12-3/TRBV12-4|many|TRBJ2-7
CASRSGTGKGEQYF
TGTGCCAGCAGATCCGGGACAGGGAAAGGGGAGCAGTACTTC
>.|TRBV30|.|TRBJ1-1
CAWTRGGASTEAFF
TGTGCCTGGACCAGAGGGGGGGCGAGCACTGAAGCTTTCTTT
>.|TRBV11-2|many|TRBJ1-1
CASSLGGGYSLDTEAFF
TGTGCCAGCAGCTTGGGGGGGGGCTATTCTCTGGACACTGAAGCTTTCTTT
>TRBD1|TRBV10-3|few|TRBJ2-6
CAISEFGTVSSGANVLTF
TGTGCCATCAGTGAGTTCGGGACAGTGTCCTCTGGGGCCAACGTCCTGACTTTC
>TRBD2|TRBV10-3|.|TRBJ2-7
CAIMVGGSGSEQYF
TGTGCCATCATGGTCGGGGGTAGCGGGAGCGAGCAGTACTTC
>TRBD1|TRBV12-3/TRBV12-4|.|TRBJ2-7
CASSLAQGQGYEQYF
TGTGCCAGCAGTTTAGCCCAGGGACAGGGCTACGAGCAGTACTTC
>.|TRBV29-1|many|TRBJ2-7
CSVRRTDEQYF
TGCAGCGTTCGACGAACAGACGAGCAGTACTTC
>.|TRBV14|.|TRBJ1-5
CASRRSGLARLRKAEGNQPQHF
TGTGCCAGCAGAAGATCCGGGCTGGCCCGCCTACGTAAAGCCGAAGGCAATCAGCCCCAGCATTTT
>.|TRBV28|.|TRBJ1-5
CASSDSQPQHF
TGTGCCAGCAGCGACAGTCAGCCCCAGCATTTT
>TRBD1|TRBV20-1|few|TRBJ2-4
CSASGTGLAKNIQYF
TGCAGTGCTAGTGGGACAGGGCTTGCCAAAAACATTCAGTACTTC
>.|TRBV12-3/TRBV12-4|many|TRBJ1-1
CASSLATPEAFF
TGTGCCAGCAGTTTAGCCACCCCTGAAGCTTTCTTT
>.|TRBV7-2|many|TRBJ2-7
CASSVQGLEYEQYF
TGTGCCAGCAGCGTTCAGGGTCTCGAATACGAGCAGTACTTC